This TCR beta chain was sequenced in a study of blood T cell repertoires in COVID-19. Study-wide background: Donors in the United States, Italy and Spain gave samples during acute or convalescent COVID-19. Sources were T cells, B-cell-depleted T cells, or PBMCs; the material itself was cDNA or gDNA.

CDR1 and CDR2 from the germline V gene are SGHRS and YFSETQ. Trimming shortened V by 4 bases and J by 4 bases, and 9 bases separated the two germline ends. This CDR3 is built from 13 residues. Per the original methods: It was from reference gene primer amplification that nucleated cell counts were estimated. Here immunoSEQ multiplex PCR was the method, and the copy in TCRdb shows in-frame clones only, minus some. V and J calls and clone size come straight from that table; D and trimming were deduced from the DNA. The repertoire holds about 61,000 clones, with 88% as singletons. Sequencing was done on a sample of peripheral blood. V gene TRBV5-1 combines with J gene TRBJ2-1; D not resolved. The receptor was derived from a woman older than 75 with active COVID-19. CDR3 residues: CASSPTGYNEQFF. In DNA, the CDR3 is TGCGCCAGCAGCCCGACGGGTTACAATGAGCAGTTCTTC.